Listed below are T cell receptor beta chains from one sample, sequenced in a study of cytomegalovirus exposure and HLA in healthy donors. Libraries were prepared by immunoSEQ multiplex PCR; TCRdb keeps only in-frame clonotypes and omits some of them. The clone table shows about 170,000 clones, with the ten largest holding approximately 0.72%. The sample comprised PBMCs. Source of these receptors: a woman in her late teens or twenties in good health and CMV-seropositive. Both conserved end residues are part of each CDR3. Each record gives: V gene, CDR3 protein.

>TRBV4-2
CASSQEGARDGKLFF
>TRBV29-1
CSALGGKREKLFF
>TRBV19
CASSHEREYTGELFF
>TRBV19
CASSLFRGQGVTNTGELFF
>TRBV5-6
CASSTVTGSLVNTEAFF
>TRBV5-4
CASSLGDRGPTNEKLFF
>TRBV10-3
CAISESLGRAGGTYEQYF
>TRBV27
CASSLGLAARGDTQYF
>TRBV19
CASTDFASTDYGYTF
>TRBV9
CASSDTGLSNQPQHF
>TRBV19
CASSAVGGGNQPQHF
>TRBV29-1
CSVVVDTIYF
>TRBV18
CASSTTDYEQYF
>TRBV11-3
CASSLGLAGPETQYF
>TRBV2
CASSGLYSDQPQHF
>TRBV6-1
CASSESDRGRDEQFF
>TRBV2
CASSESVAGTTTDTQYF
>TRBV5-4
CASSLQSGEQFF
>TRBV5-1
CASSLATSAGELFF
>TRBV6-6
CASSYVAGDGYTF
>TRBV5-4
CASSLETGSSYEQYF
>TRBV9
CASSKRLAGDRNEQFF
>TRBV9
CASSQGQLNTEAFF
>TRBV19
CASSPNGSPYGYTF
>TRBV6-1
CASRRTGENQPQHF
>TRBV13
CASSFGTGGPYNEQFF
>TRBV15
CATSRERNYGYTF
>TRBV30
CAWSSQGHLHF
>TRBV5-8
CASSLGLPNTEAFF
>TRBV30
CAWSVRQTGSYGYTF
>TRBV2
CASTRGPYNEQFF
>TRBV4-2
CASSQVAGARTGELFF
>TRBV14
CASSQGLAATSSEQYF
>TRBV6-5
CASRPGTEASYEQYF
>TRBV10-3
CAISLGTSGRVDTQYF
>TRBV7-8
CASSSHVPGLAGQETQYF
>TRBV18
CASSPRGNTEAFF
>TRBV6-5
CASARTESYEQYF
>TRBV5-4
CASSLEGREVYNEQFF
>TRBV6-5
CASSRQGFFEAFF
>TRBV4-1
CASSQGLGTPTGELFF
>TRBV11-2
CASSLVPRGTDTQYF
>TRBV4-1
CASSRETGSGTEAFF
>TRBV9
CASSETSMNTEAFF
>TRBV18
CASSFQAGDVYTYGYTF
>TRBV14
CASSLGRRTEAFF
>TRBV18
CASSPGTGAPFF
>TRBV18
CASSPAGVNTGELFF
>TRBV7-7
CASSLAGGSDTQYF
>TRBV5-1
CASHDTGELFF
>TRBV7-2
CASSLAGTGVTEAFF
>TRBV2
CASSETPGDSESTDTQYF
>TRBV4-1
CASSQGRLAGAVQETQYF
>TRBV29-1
CSAKMGGAVNTEAFF
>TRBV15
CATSPRGPRTSSTYEQYF
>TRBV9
CASSLSPNTEAFF
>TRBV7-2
CASSLVRELGTQYF
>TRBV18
CASSLTGYNSPLHF
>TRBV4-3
CASSQGDRDNEQFF